Each of the 21 T cell receptor beta chains below was sequenced from the same sample in a study of T cells in tumors after PD-1 blockade. Sequenced by immunoSEQ multiplex PCR; TCRdb stores in-frame clones only, minus some. This sample yields 45,000 to 60,000 clones, of which more than 70% are seen a single time; approximately 16% belongs to the top ten. This specimen was PBMCs, taken before anti-PD-1 treatment. The source is a human donor with basal cell carcinoma.

The chain recombines TRBV18 with TRBJ1-1, with D possibly being TRBD1 (5 bases). CDR3 length: 16 residues. V lost 6 bases, J lost 1 base, and 18 bases lay in between. Germline-derived CDR1 and CDR2 are KGHSH and LQKENI. The CDR3 bases are TGTGCCAGCTCCGTATCCACCGGGACGGCGAACACTGAAGCTTTCTTT. Amino acid sequence: CASSVSTGTANTEAFF. Based on the CDR3 plus reference TRBV18 and TRBJ1-1, the full variable domain is NAGVMQNPRHLVRRRGQEARLRCSPMKGHSHVYWYRQLPEEGLKFMVYLQKENIIDESGMPKERFSAEFPKEGPSILRIQQVVRGDSAAYFCASSVSTGTANTEAFFGQGTRLTVV.

This chain uses TRBV7-2 with TRBJ1-1; D possibly corresponds to TRBD1 (6 bases). The germline CDR1 and CDR2 sequences are SGHTA and FQGNSA. There are 13 residues in the CDR3. V lost 5 bases and J lost 4, with 11 bases in between. CDR3 nucleotide sequence: TGTGCCAGCAGCCGAAAGGGGGGCACTGAAGCTTTCTTT. It codes for CASSRKGGTEAFF.

The rearrangement links TRBV7-6 to TRBJ2-7; D possibly corresponds to TRBD1 (6 bases). CDR3 size: 14 residues. With 7 bases removed from V and 7 bases from J, the gap between germline ends came to 20 bases. CDR1 and CDR2 (germline): SGHVS, FNYEAQ. CDR3 DNA sequence: TGTGCCAGCACCCCCTGGGCCTCAGGGGAGGAGCAGTACTTC. Amino acids: CASTPWASGEEQYF.

V and J are TRBV12-3 or TRBV12-4 and TRBJ1-1, with D perhaps TRBD1 (5 bases). The V end lost 5 bases, the J end lost 3 bases, and 10 bases lay between the germline ends. The CDR3 has 13 residues. CDR3 amino acids: CASSGDYYTEAFF. The CDR3 bases are TGTGCCAGCAGTGGGGACTACTACACTGAAGCTTTCTTT.

The chain joins TRBV2 to TRBJ2-2; D unresolved. The CDR3 sequence is 14 residues long. V lost 8 bases to trimming and J lost 1 base, with 11 bases between them. From germline, CDR1 is SNHLY and CDR2 FYNNEI. CDR3 in DNA: TGTGCCAGCTTAATTCTAATGAACACCGGGGAGCTGTTTTTT. It encodes CASLILMNTGELFF.

J is TRBJ1-5 and V is TRBV19; D gene ambiguous. CDR1 and CDR2 (germline): LNHDA, SQIVND (reference sequence). There are 12 residues in the CDR3. V dropped 6 bases and J dropped 9 bases, with 12 bases sitting between them. CDR3 in DNA: TGTGCCAGTAGCCCAGAAGGTAGGCCCCAGCATTTT. Translated: CASSPEGRPQHF.

The chain couples TRBV2 to TRBJ2-1, with a weak D call TRBD2 (6 bases). The germline V gene encodes CDR1 SNHLY and CDR2 FYNNEI. CDR3 length: 11 amino acids. The CDR3 DNA reads as TGTGCTGCGGCGGGGCCCAATGAGCAGTTCTTC. Amino acids: CAAAGPNEQFF.

This clone was picked up a small number of times. V and J are TRBV19 and TRBJ1-1; D uncertain. The CDR3 spans 15 residues. Deletions cut 9 bases from V and 5 bases from J, with 22 bases between. CDR1 LNHDA and CDR2 SQIVND come from the germline V gene (reference sequence). The CDR3 loop reads CASPRNGKSGTEAFF. CDR3 bases: TGTGCCAGCCCTCGTAATGGCAAATCGGGGACTGAAGCTTTCTTT.

On this clone itself: The same CDR3 can be traced to other DNA sequences in this sample. This chain links TRBV5-1 with TRBJ2-3; D is perhaps TRBD2 (5 bases). Germline CDR1 is SGHRS and CDR2 is YFSETQ. The ends were cut back, 2 bases at V and 2 bases at J, with 9 bases in the middle. This CDR3 spans 14 amino acids. The CDR3 loop reads CASSLAESTDTQYF. CDR3 coding DNA: TGCGCCAGCAGCTTAGCGGAGTCCACAGATACGCAGTATTTT.

This clone was observed once. CDR3 DNA: TGTGCCAGCAGCTTGCGTCGCGGGAAGCAAGAGACCCAGTACTTC. Translation gives CASSLRRGKQETQYF. The V and J genes are TRBV5-6 and TRBJ2-5; perhaps TRBD2 as D (6 bases). This CDR3 comprises 15 residues. Germline values: CDR1 SGHDT, CDR2 YYEEEE. Trimming pared 1 base from V and 2 bases from J, leaving 12 bases between.

This clone appeared once. V and J are TRBV6-5 and TRBJ2-1; no clear D. The CDR3 sequence is 16 residues long. Trimming cost V 0 bases and J 2 bases, with 11 bases left between them. Germline values: CDR1 MNHEY, CDR2 SVGAGI. CDR3 nucleotide sequence: TGTGCCAGCAGTTACTCCGAGTTCCCCCCCTACAATGAGCAGTTCTTC. Encoded protein: CASSYSEFPPYNEQFF.

The chain links TRBV6-5 to TRBJ1-1, with D unclear. The CDR3 totals 14 residues. The germline gives CDR1 MNHEY, CDR2 SVGAGI. V lost 0 bases to trimming and J lost 4 bases, with 9 bases between them. CDR3 sequence reads: CASSYSGSSTEAFF. The CDR3 nucleotides read TGTGCCAGCAGTTACTCGGGGTCGAGCACTGAAGCTTTCTTT.

A single count supports this clone. This chain connects TRBV5-4 to TRBJ2-5; possibly TRBD1 or TRBD2 for D (6 bases each). V was shortened by 2 bases and J by 4 bases, with 15 bases between the two germline ends. Germline V gene sequence: CDR1 SGHNT, CDR2 YYREEE (reference sequence). The CDR3 extends over 15 amino acids. The CDR3 nucleotides are TGTGCCAGCAGCTTTGGGGGCGCGGGGAGAGAGACCCAGTACTTC. Its protein product is CASSFGGAGRETQYF.

This clone was observed a handful of times. V gene TRBV5-4 combines with J gene TRBJ2-1; 9 bases match TRBD1. From germline, CDR1 is SGHNT and CDR2 YYREEE (reference sequence). This CDR3 has 13 residues. Germline trimming cut 5 bases from V and 5 bases from J; bases unmatched to any gene: 2. The CDR3 sequence: CASRRQGDNEQFF. In DNA, the CDR3 is TGTGCCAGCAGGAGACAGGGGGACAATGAGCAGTTCTTC.

CDR3 DNA sequence: TGTGCCAGCAGCCCATGGGACAAGTCTAACTATGGCTACACCTTC. Protein product: CASSPWDKSNYGYTF. The chain links TRBV3-1 (or the pseudogene TRBV3-2) to TRBJ1-2, with a possible D match to TRBD1 (6 bases). The CDR3 loop spans 15 amino acids. Trimming removed 4 bases from V and 0 bases from J, with 12 bases in between. The germline CDR1 and CDR2 sequences are LGHDT and YNNKEL (reference sequence).

The gene calls are TRBV4-1 and TRBJ1-1; TRBD1 is a possible D gene (5 bases). This CDR3 contains 15 residues. V was clipped by 1 base and J by 1 base, with 10 bases between them. CDR1 MGHRA and CDR2 YSYEKL come from the germline V gene. CDR3 sequence (DNA): TGCGCCAGCAGCCAAGGCGGGGGTTGGAACACTGAAGCTTTCTTT. It translates to CASSQGGGWNTEAFF.

This rearrangement joins TRBV3-1 (or the pseudogene TRBV3-2) to TRBJ1-5; no clear D gene. The germline gives CDR1 LGHDT, CDR2 YNNKEL (reference sequence). The CDR3 contains 14 residues. Trimming shortened V by 0 bases and J by 0 bases, and 3 bases separated the two germline ends. CDR3 loop: CASSQDASNQPQHF. The DNA for the CDR3 is TGTGCCAGCAGCCAAGACGCTAGCAATCAGCCCCAGCATTTT.

The chain recombines TRBV28 with TRBJ2-7; D might be TRBD1 or TRBD2, each matching 5 bases. Germline-derived CDR1 and CDR2 are MDHEN and SYDVKM. This CDR3 spans 18 amino acids. V lost 5 bases to trimming and J lost 3 bases, with 26 bases between them. CDR3 protein: CASSPSRGLGSGLYEQYF. CDR3 in DNA: TGTGCCAGCAGTCCGTCGAGGGGCCTAGGGAGCGGCCTCTACGAGCAGTACTTC. Full variable domain (outside the CDR3, taken from reference TRBV28 and TRBJ2-7): DVKVTQSSRYLVKRTGEKVFLECVQDMDHENMFWYRQDPGLGLRLIYFSYDVKMKEKGDIPEGYSVSREKKERFSLILESASTNQTSMYLCASSPSRGLGSGLYEQYFGPGTRLTVT.

The V call is TRBV19, the J call TRBJ1-2; 7 positions match TRBD1. Trimming cost V 1 base and J 8 bases; bases outside gene matches: 4. Germline V lookup: CDR1 LNHDA, CDR2 SQIVND (reference sequence). The CDR3 extends over 13 amino acids. DNA for the CDR3: TGTGCCAGTAGTATAGGAGGGGGCGACGGCTACACCTTC. It encodes CASSIGGGDGYTF. Supplemented by reference TRBV19 and TRBJ1-2, the full variable domain reads DGGITQSPKYLFRKEGQNVTLSCEQNLNHDAMYWYRQDPGQGLRLIYYSQIVNDFQKGDIAEGYSVSREKKESFPLTVTSAQKNPTAFYLCASSIGGGDGYTFGSGTRLTVV.

The chain employs TRBV5-1 and TRBJ2-5; 10 nucleotides agree with TRBD1. The length of the CDR3 is 15 residues. The germline V gene encodes CDR1 SGHRS and CDR2 YFSETQ. The junction had 4 bases not matched to a gene; V was cut back by 0 bases and J by 5 bases. CDR3 nucleotide sequence: TGCGCCAGCAGCTTGGGCGGGACAGGGGTTGAGACCCAGTACTTC. Its translation is CASSLGGTGVETQYF.

This sequence joins TRBV24-1 and TRBJ1-4; no definite D call. The ends were cut back, 9 bases at V and 2 bases at J, with 12 bases in the middle. CDR3 length: 14 residues. The germline V gene encodes CDR1 KGHDR and CDR2 SFDVKD. The CDR3, as DNA: TGTGCCACCGGGATAGTCAGGACTAATGAAAAACTGTTTTTT. Translated, it gives CATGIVRTNEKLFF.